The rows below give T cell receptor beta chains drawn from one sample of a study of blood T cell repertoires in COVID-19. TCRdb's copy holds only in-frame clones and misses some; the assay was immunoSEQ multiplex PCR. The table lists roughly 250,000 clones, roughly 89% of them singletons. Sequenced: peripheral blood. These receptors were obtained from a man younger than 40 with acute or convalescent COVID-19. CDR3s leave out the opening cysteine and the closing phenylalanine or tryptophan.

V gene	J gene	CDR3 length	CDR3 protein
TRBV5-5	TRBJ2-1	14	ASRVGLAASYNEQF
TRBV10-2	TRBJ1-1	12	ASNVQGGGTEAF
TRBV18	TRBJ1-6	12	ASSDRDRISPLH
TRBV6-6	TRBJ1-5	12	ASSNQLGGQPQH
TRBV5-1	TRBJ2-2	13	ASKEGTANTGELF
TRBV19	TRBJ2-1	13	ASSFNLMLSGEQF
TRBV3-1/TRBV3-2	TRBJ2-4	15	ASSQVGHPGAKNIQY
TRBV30	TRBJ2-1	10	ACRAHLNEQF
TRBV7-3	TRBJ1-2	11	ASSLQGNYGYT
TRBV6-5	TRBJ1-2	12	ASTVASGNYGYT
TRBV2	TRBJ1-2	10	ASSDRGYGYT
TRBV5-4	TRBJ2-5	13	ASSLYPAEKETQY
TRBV5-8	TRBJ2-3	13	ASSRIAGGLDTQY
TRBV7-9	TRBJ1-5	12	ASSANGRGQPQH
TRBV29-1	TRBJ2-3	13	SVAPTGASTDTQY
TRBV7-8	TRBJ2-3	15	ASSLGSTSGDTDTQY
TRBV19	TRBJ2-3	13	ASNSGQGNPDTQY
TRBV5-6	TRBJ2-1	17	ASSSKLRASRGSYNEQF
TRBV7-8	TRBJ2-1	10	ASTGSYNEQF
TRBV7-8	TRBJ1-5	14	ASSLVAVGSNQPQH
TRBV18	TRBJ1-4	12	ASSPQGTNEKLF
TRBV28	TRBJ1-5	14	ASSWAGQTSNQPQH
TRBV5-1	TRBJ2-5	12	ASSPLADQETQY
TRBV27	TRBJ1-5	12	ASSLFRGDQPQH
TRBV25-1	TRBJ1-5	12	ASSVTGDNQPQH
TRBV5-4	TRBJ2-1	15	ASSPQGAGGVVYEQF
TRBV28	TRBJ2-1	13	ASTPTSGVYNEQF